These T cell receptor beta chains were read from a single sample in a study of metastatic and nonmetastatic thyroid tumors. TCRdb reassembled clones from the PCR reads with MiXCR. Of 30,000 to 35,000 clones in the sample, around a sixth were seen once. Sequencing used blood. The receptors were sampled from a female donor with papillary thyroid cancer or a benign thyroid nodule (not recorded which). Some clones in this sample may be carry-over from other donors' samples. Each CDR3 is given with its conserved first and last residue. The order of the fields is J gene, V gene, clone size, D gene, CDR3 DNA, CDR3 protein. A D gene is named only where the DNA matches it firmly. The size entry is marked missing in some rows and otherwise reads once, few, many or a size class.

TRBJ2-2 TRBV7-3 many . TGTGCCAGCAGCTTAATGAACGGGGAGCTGTTTTTT CASSLMNGELFF
TRBJ2-1 TRBV30 many . TGTGCCTGGATGCGGGACTCCTACAATGAGCAGTTCTTC CAWMRDSYNEQFF
TRBJ1-3 TRBV6-6 many . TGTGCCAGCAGTTACAAGGCGGCTGGAAACGCCATATATTTT CASSYKAAGNAIYF
TRBJ2-7 TRBV28 . TRBD2 TGTGCCAGCGCCGGGACTATCGGGGCGATCTCCTACGAGCAGTACTTC CASAGTIGAISYEQYF
TRBJ1-2 TRBV6-2/TRBV6-3 many TRBD1 TGTGCCAGCAGTTCCCGCGGACAGGGCTCAGGGAACTATGGCTACACCTTC CASSSRGQGSGNYGYTF
TRBJ2-1 TRBV2 . . TGTGCCAGCAGTGTGGTTGGTGAGCAGTTCTTC CASSVVGEQFF
TRBJ2-3 TRBV6-1 many . TGTGCCAGCAGTACCCGGATGGGAATCAGCACAGATACGCAGTATTTT CASSTRMGISTDTQYF
TRBJ2-3 TRBV6-4 many . TGTGCCAGCAGTGCAGGGGTGGGGGACACAGATACGCAGTATTTT CASSAGVGDTDTQYF
TRBJ1-5 TRBV30 many TRBD1 TGTGCCTGGAGGGGACAGGGGTTGAGCAATCAGCCCCAGCATTTT CAWRGQGLSNQPQHF
TRBJ1-3 TRBV11-1 . TRBD1 TGTGCCAGCAGCTCGGGACAGTGGTCTTTATCTGGAAACACCATATATTTT CASSSGQWSLSGNTIYF
TRBJ2-3 TRBV7-9 many TRBD2 TGTGCCAGCAGTGGACTAGCGGGAGGGCCCAGCACAGATACGCAGTATTTT CASSGLAGGPSTDTQYF
TRBJ1-2 TRBV5-1 many TRBD1 TGCGCCAGCAGCTTTACTCCTGGACAGGGGGCTAACTATGGCTACACCTTC CASSFTPGQGANYGYTF
TRBJ2-3 TRBV20-1 many TRBD2 TGCAGTTCCGGGACTAGCGGGGAAGGTACGCAGTATTTT CSSGTSGEGTQYF
TRBJ2-3 TRBV2 . TRBD2 TGTGCCAGCAGTGAAATACTAGCGGGGAGCTCAGGTACGCAGTATTTT CASSEILAGSSGTQYF
TRBJ2-1 TRBV20-1 once . TGCAGTGCTAGCCTCCCTGAGGGTTACAATGAGCAGTTCTTC CSASLPEGYNEQFF
TRBJ2-7 TRBV20-1 . . TGCAGTGCTAGTAGAGGGGGGGACAGAAGCTACGAGCAGTACTTC CSASRGGDRSYEQYF
TRBJ2-7 TRBV5-4 many TRBD2 TGTGCCAGCAGCCTATACACTAGCGGGAGTCGGGAGCAGTACTTC CASSLYTSGSREQYF
TRBJ2-2 TRBV6-4 medium-sized TRBD1 TGTGCCAGCAGTACAGGGGGCGGCACCGGGGAGCTGTTTTTT CASSTGGGTGELFF
TRBJ2-7 TRBV20-1 few . TGCAGTTCTCGCCAATTTCTCGAGCAGTACTTC CSSRQFLEQYF
TRBJ2-3 TRBV14 many . TGTGCCAGCACCCCTTTTGTAGCAGATACGCAGTATTTT CASTPFVADTQYF
TRBJ1-1 TRBV29-1 many . TGCAGCGTTTCTCAGGCATGGGAAGTTTTCTTT CSVSQAWEVFF
TRBJ1-1 TRBV20-1 . . TGCAGTGCTACCCGGGAGGCTTCCCTGAACACTGAAGCTTTCTTT CSATREASLNTEAFF
TRBJ1-2 TRBV28 many . TGTGCCAGCAGCACGACGAGGACCGCGAGGGGCTACACCTTC CASSTTRTARGYTF
TRBJ2-7 TRBV20-1 . . TGCAGTGCCAGCACCTCGGGGAGGCCCCTGTTCGACGAGCAGTACTTC CSASTSGRPLFDEQYF
TRBJ2-3 TRBV6-5 . . TGTGCCAGCAGTTACGGGGTAGCCACAGATACGCAGTATTTT CASSYGVATDTQYF
TRBJ2-6 TRBV4-3 many . TGCGCCAGCAGCCTAGAGGAAGGTACCGGGGCCAACGTCCTGACTTTC CASSLEEGTGANVLTF
TRBJ2-3 TRBV7-6 many . TGTGCCAGCAGCTTAGGGACAGATACGCAGTATTTT CASSLGTDTQYF
TRBJ2-2 TRBV24-1 many TRBD2 TGTGCCACCAGTGATCAGGGTAGCGGGACCCCCATCGGGGAGCTGTTTTTT CATSDQGSGTPIGELFF
TRBJ2-7 TRBV4-2 many TRBD2 TGTGCCAGCAGCCGGGAAGCGGGACCCACCTACGAGCAGTACTTC CASSREAGPTYEQYF
TRBJ1-1 TRBV6-1 few . TGTGCCAGCACGCCGATGGGAGCGGGGGACGCCGCTGAATCTTTCTTT CASTPMGAGDAAESFF
TRBJ2-2 TRBV11-1 many . TGTGCCAGCAGCGAATCTTCCGGACTTAACCCGAACACCGGGGAGCTGTTTTTT CASSESSGLNPNTGELFF
TRBJ2-3 TRBV7-9 . . TGCGCCAGCAGCTTAGACGCGGGACCAGATACGCAGTATTTT CASSLDAGPDTQYF
TRBJ2-3 TRBV10-2 few . TGCGCCAGCAGTGATCCGCGAGGAGGGCCATATACGCAGTATTTT CASSDPRGGPYTQYF
TRBJ2-7 TRBV12-3/TRBV12-4 medium-sized TRBD1 TGTGCCAGCAGTACCGGGACAGGCCGCTACGAGCAGTACTTC CASSTGTGRYEQYF
TRBJ2-5 TRBV7-8 many TRBD2 TGTGCCAGCAGCTCTGGACTAGCGGGAGTGAAGACCCAGTACTTC CASSSGLAGVKTQYF
TRBJ2-1 TRBV19 . TRBD2 TGTGCCACCAAGGCTACGACTAGCGGGAGCTACGAGCAGTTCTTC CATKATTSGSYEQFF
TRBJ2-7 TRBV24-1 many . TGTGCCACCAGTGATGAACAACGGGGAGAGCAGTACTTC CATSDEQRGEQYF
TRBJ1-1 TRBV4-1 . . TGCGCCAGCAGCCAAGTGACGGTTCTGGGGACTGAAGCTTTCTTT CASSQVTVLGTEAFF
TRBJ2-3 TRBV27 few . TGTGCCAGCAGTTTATCCGGGATAGGAGATACGCAGTATTTT CASSLSGIGDTQYF
TRBJ1-1 TRBV18 many . TGTGCCAGCTCACCGCAGGGTGCTGAAGCTTTCTTT CASSPQGAEAFF
TRBJ1-6 TRBV18 . . TGTGCCAGCCTTTATGAGCAGGGCCGGTCACCCCTCCACTTT CASLYEQGRSPLHF
TRBJ2-7 TRBV9 . TRBD1 TGTGCCAGCAGCGGAAACACAGGGGGCTCCTACGAGCAGTACTTC CASSGNTGGSYEQYF
TRBJ2-7 TRBV5-5 many TRBD1 TGTGCCAGCAGCTTGTTCGGGACAGGGGGCTACGAGCAGTACTTC CASSLFGTGGYEQYF